These T cell receptor beta chains were read from a single sample in a study of regulatory T cells in long-lasting Graves disease. Using its own MiXCR run on the multiplex PCR reads, TCRdb lists one record per CDR3 protein. The data contain roughly 490,000 distinct CDR3 sequences, 22% of them singletons. Source: peripheral blood mononuclear cells (PBMCs), taken when the disease was refractory, from a patient treated with antithyroid drugs. The receptors come from a female donor with Graves disease. CDR3s include the opening cysteine and the closing phenylalanine or tryptophan. Fields, in order: J gene, V gene, D gene, clone size, CDR3 protein, CDR3 DNA. The D gene is left open where the match is weak. Clone size appears in some rows only: once, few, many, or a class for an expanded clone.

TRBJ1-5	TRBV4-3	NA	NA	CASSQGQNQPQHF	TGCGCCAGCAGCCAAGGTCAAAATCAGCCCCAGCATTTT
TRBJ1-2	TRBV7-2	NA	few	CASSSTPVGYTF	TGTGCCAGCAGCTCAACACCGGTTGGCTACACCTTC
TRBJ1-1	TRBV30	TRBD1	NA	CAWSAGQGINTEAFF	TGTGCCTGGAGCGCCGGACAGGGAATCAACACTGAAGCTTTCTTT
TRBJ1-6	TRBV2	NA	many	CASSEGGPLHF	TGTGCCAGCAGTGAGGGTGGACCCCTCCACTTT
TRBJ1-1	TRBV12-3/TRBV12-4	NA	many	CASSAYMNTEAFF	TGTGCCAGCAGTGCTTATATGAACACTGAAGCTTTCTTT
TRBJ2-4	TRBV24-1	TRBD2	NA	CATSRLAGGNIQYF	TGTGCCACCAGTAGACTAGCGGGAGGAAACATTCAGTACTTC
TRBJ1-6	TRBV6-1	NA	few	CASRGAFSPLHF	TGTGCCAGCAGGGGCGCATTCTCACCCCTCCACTTT
TRBJ2-2	TRBV6-1	NA	many	CASHVDRDSELFF	TGTGCCAGCCATGTTGACCGGGACTCTGAGCTGTTTTTT
TRBJ2-7	TRBV10-2	NA	NA	CASSESTGTYEQYF	TGCGCCAGCAGTGAGTCCACAGGGACCTACGAGCAGTACTTC
TRBJ1-1	TRBV7-2	NA	many	CASSKGRTAEAFF	TGTGCCAGCAGCAAAGGCCGGACGGCTGAAGCTTTCTTT
TRBJ2-5	TRBV11-2	NA	many	CASSLVSLQETQYF	TGTGCCAGCAGCTTAGTTTCCCTCCAAGAGACCCAGTACTTC
TRBJ2-4	TRBV5-4	TRBD2	NA	CASSLGGDSSKNIQYF	TGTGCCAGCAGCCTTGGGGGGGATAGCTCCAAAAACATTCAGTACTTC
TRBJ2-7	TRBV29-1	TRBD1	many	CSVEGGQGISYEQYF	TGCAGCGTTGAAGGCGGACAGGGGATCTCCTACGAGCAGTACTTC
TRBJ1-1	TRBV6-1	NA	NA	CASRSTTEAFF	TGTGCCAGCCGAAGTACCACTGAAGCTTTCTTT
TRBJ1-4	TRBV12-3/TRBV12-4	TRBD1	many	CASSRDRTYEKLFF	TGTGCCAGCAGTCGGGACAGAACTTATGAAAAACTGTTTTTT
TRBJ1-1	TRBV20-1	NA	many	CSARDSPLPNTEAFF	TGCAGTGCTAGAGATTCCCCACTACCAAACACTGAAGCTTTCTTT
TRBJ2-5	TRBV3-1	NA	many	CASSQGRRETQYF	TGTGCCAGCAGCCAGGGAAGGAGAGAGACCCAGTACTTC
TRBJ1-1	TRBV5-1	NA	NA	CASSSNRALNTEAFF	TGCGCCAGCAGCTCAAACCGGGCCCTCAACACTGAAGCTTTCTTT
TRBJ1-2	TRBV20-1	TRBD1	NA	CSASSILRQGYDYGYTF	TGCAGTGCTAGTTCCATACTAAGACAGGGATACGACTATGGCTACACCTTC
TRBJ1-6	TRBV19	NA	few	CASTQNPDSPLHF	TGTGCCAGTACCCAAAACCCAGATTCACCCCTCCACTTT
TRBJ1-2	TRBV9	TRBD1	NA	CASSRTGPHYGYTF	TGTGCCAGCAGCCGGACAGGGCCACACTATGGCTACACCTTC
TRBJ1-4	TRBV7-9	NA	NA	CASSLGIVAQKLFF	TGTGCCAGCAGCCTGGGGATCGTGGCCCAAAAACTGTTTTTT
TRBJ1-1	TRBV7-3	NA	many	CASSPNGGGITEAFF	TGTGCCAGCAGCCCTAACGGGGGAGGGATCACTGAAGCTTTCTTT
TRBJ1-2	TRBV7-2	NA	many	CASSLGQGNYGYTF	TGTGCCAGCAGCTTAGGGCAGGGGAACTATGGCTACACCTTC
TRBJ2-7	TRBV7-8	NA	few	CASSLPRTADHYEQYF	TGTGCCAGCAGCTTACCCAGGACAGCCGACCACTACGAGCAGTACTTC
TRBJ2-2	TRBV2	NA	many	CASRTDNTGELFF	TGTGCCAGCAGGACTGACAACACCGGGGAGCTGTTTTTT
TRBJ1-2	TRBV11-2	TRBD1	NA	CASSLGGTGVYGYTF	TGTGCCAGCAGCTTAGGGGGGACAGGGGTTTATGGCTACACCTTC
TRBJ1-5	TRBV4-3	NA	once	CASSQDGTINQPQHF	TGCGCCAGCAGCCAAGACGGGACGATCAATCAGCCCCAGCATTTT
TRBJ1-1	TRBV19	NA	few	CASSMGLNTEAFF	TGTGCCAGTAGTATGGGATTAAACACTGAAGCTTTCTTT
TRBJ2-5	TRBV11-2	TRBD2	many	CASSLEVSGGTQYF	TGTGCCAGCAGCTTAGAAGTTAGCGGGGGGACCCAGTACTTC
TRBJ1-1	TRBV2	NA	many	CASRPGAGNTEAFF	TGTGCCAGCAGGCCGGGAGCCGGGAACACTGAAGCTTTCTTT
TRBJ2-7	TRBV28	TRBD2	many	CASSTVAGISYEQYF	TGTGCCAGCAGTACAGTAGCGGGGATCTCCTACGAGCAGTACTTC
TRBJ1-2	TRBV19	NA	many	CASSNTISGHVYGYTF	TGTGCCAGTAGTAACACCATTTCGGGACATGTCTATGGCTACACCTTC
TRBJ1-5	TRBV12-3/TRBV12-4	NA	once	CVSSLSGNQPQHF	TGTGTCAGCAGTTTAAGCGGGAATCAGCCCCAGCATTTT
TRBJ1-5	TRBV6-1	NA	NA	CASTVGWETSNQPQHF	TGTGCCAGCACTGTTGGCTGGGAAACTAGCAATCAGCCCCAGCATTTT
TRBJ2-7	TRBV6-5	NA	many	CASSSTGNVYEQYF	TGTGCCAGCAGTTCCACAGGGAATGTCTACGAGCAGTACTTC
TRBJ1-1	TRBV3-1	NA	few	CASSQDGSEAFF	TGTGCCAGCAGCCAAGACGGTTCGGAAGCTTTCTTT
TRBJ2-7	TRBV28	TRBD1	NA	CASSQPGQGGEQYF	TGCGCCAGCAGCCAACCAGGACAGGGCGGCGAGCAGTACTTC
TRBJ2-7	TRBV10-3	NA	NA	CAISSGTDSYEQYF	TGTGCCATCAGTTCCGGGACGGACTCCTACGAGCAGTACTTC
TRBJ1-2	TRBV6-1	NA	many	CASSTIIRGANYGYTF	TGTGCCAGCAGCACAATAATTAGGGGGGCAAACTATGGCTACACCTTC
TRBJ2-7	TRBV7-9	TRBD1	NA	CASSQSDRAGTYEQYF	TGTGCCAGCAGCCAATCGGACAGGGCTGGCACCTACGAGCAGTACTTC
TRBJ2-7	TRBV20-1	NA	NA	CSARRTTRDEQYF	TGCAGTGCTAGGAGGACTACCAGGGACGAGCAGTACTTC
TRBJ1-2	TRBV14	NA	once	CASSQDPSVDGYTF	TGTGCCAGCAGCCAAGATCCAAGCGTTGATGGCTACACCTTC
TRBJ2-1	TRBV7-2	TRBD1	NA	CASSEGQGDNEQFF	TGTGCCAGCAGCGAGGGACAGGGAGACAATGAGCAGTTCTTC
TRBJ1-5	TRBV6-2/TRBV6-3	NA	many	CASSYSGGGNQPQHF	TGTGCCAGCAGTTACTCGGGAGGGGGGAATCAGCCCCAGCATTTT
TRBJ1-1	TRBV18	NA	NA	CASSPPEAAKNTEAFF	TGTGCCAGCTCACCACCGGAGGCAGCTAAGAACACTGAAGCTTTCTTT
TRBJ2-7	TRBV7-2	TRBD2	NA	CASSSPISGGADEQYF	TGTGCCAGCAGCTCCCCGATTAGCGGGGGGGCGGACGAGCAGTACTTC
TRBJ1-6	TRBV7-2	NA	many	CASSHRGAEDSPLHF	TGTGCCAGCAGCCATAGGGGGGCGGAGGATTCACCCCTCCACTTT
TRBJ2-5	TRBV2	TRBD2	many	CASSDLRGGLQETQYF	TGTGCCAGCAGTGATCTACGGGGGGGCCTTCAAGAGACCCAGTACTTC
TRBJ1-2	TRBV25-1	NA	NA	CAPPVVGYTF	TGTGCCCCCCCCGTCGTGGGCTACACCTTC
TRBJ2-7	TRBV10-3	TRBD2	many	CAIRAGDGGGQYF	TGTGCCATCAGAGCGGGGGATGGCGGCGGGCAGTACTTC
TRBJ2-7	TRBV11-3	TRBD1	few	CASSLYSGQAYEQYF	TGTGCCAGCAGCTTATATTCCGGACAGGCATACGAGCAGTACTTC
TRBJ2-3	TRBV13	NA	NA	CASSFGQGPDTQYF	TGTGCCAGCAGCTTCGGTCAGGGACCAGATACGCAGTATTTT
TRBJ2-2	TRBV7-2	TRBD1	many	CASSFGDRGRTGELFF	TGTGCCAGCAGCTTCGGGGACAGGGGGCGCACCGGGGAGCTGTTTTTT
TRBJ2-1	TRBV11-2	NA	NA	CASSELQGASNEQFF	TGTGCCAGCAGTGAGTTGCAAGGGGCTTCGAATGAGCAGTTCTTC
TRBJ2-2	TRBV6-1	TRBD2	NA	CASSAPGLAGGNTGELFF	TGTGCCAGCAGTGCCCCCGGACTAGCGGGGGGAAACACCGGGGAGCTGTTTTTT
TRBJ2-3	TRBV11-2	NA	NA	CASSTRRRGTDTQYF	TGTGCCAGCAGCACCAGACGGCGGGGAACAGATACGCAGTATTTT
TRBJ2-2	TRBV28	NA	many	CASSPSKSSANTGELFF	TGTGCCAGCAGTCCCTCAAAGTCGAGCGCGAACACCGGGGAGCTGTTTTTT
TRBJ2-7	TRBV15	TRBD2	NA	CATSTWSGSSYEQYF	TGTGCCACCAGCACCTGGAGCGGGAGTTCCTACGAGCAGTACTTC
TRBJ2-2	TRBV6-1	NA	many	CASSSAGELFF	TGTGCCAGCAGTAGCGCCGGGGAGCTGTTTTTT